The source of this T cell receptor beta chain is a study of cytomegalovirus exposure and HLA in healthy donors. Study overall: Of all 400 or so donors who were genotyped, roughly 81% belonged to the Caucasian-associated ancestry cluster.

J lost 0 bases, V lost 4 bases, and 5 bases had no gene match. CDR1 and CDR2 (germline): SGHRS, YFSETQ. CDR3 size: 15 residues. Notes on the study in general: A prior analysis recorded that most TCR beta V segments were productive about 90% or about 30% of the time. The investigators catalogued some 160 TCR beta chains as cytomegalovirus-associated.

Both 60 Vbeta primers and 13 Jbeta primers went into the PCR. Authors' analysis steps: Counted up in a later analysis, unique TCR beta chains came to some 82 million, with around 10 million shared. The repertoire was sequenced with immunoSEQ multiplex PCR; TCRdb's copy has only in-frame clones and lacks some. V and J calls and clone size are copied from that table; D and trimming were computed from the DNA. The sample includes roughly 110,000 clones, 74% of them seen just once. Comment on this clone: Its antigen is unknown.

Sequences were obtained from PBMCs. This clonotype was obtained from a woman between 40 and 50 years old in good health and CMV-seropositive. The chain recombines TRBV5-1 with TRBJ2-7; 9 bases match TRBD1. The CDR3 DNA follows: TGCGCCAGCAGCGCGACAGGGGGAACCTCCTACGAGCAGTACTTC. Its protein product is CASSATGGTSYEQYF.